This T cell receptor beta chain was obtained from a study of T cell repertoires in cytomegalovirus infection. This clonotype was observed many times. Looked up from germline, CDR1 is ENHRY and CDR2 is SYGVKD. This CDR3 has 13 amino acids. The V end was cut by 2 bases, the J end by 7 bases, with 6 bases between. TCRdb recomputed calls from the reads with MiXCR, one row per CDR3 protein. The data show some 280,000 distinct CDR3 sequences, with about 13% seen just once and roughly 8.9% held by the top ten. Material: PBMCs. V usage is TRBV10-3 and J usage is TRBJ1-6; unclear D gene. The receptor comes from a human donor in good health (CMV status not recorded). Some clones in this sample may be carry-over from other donors' samples. As DNA, the CDR3 is TGTGCCATCAGTGAGGACCTAAATTCACCCCTCCACTTT. Protein sequence: CAISEDLNSPLHF.